Each of the 2 T cell receptor beta chains below was sequenced from the same sample in a study of cytomegalovirus exposure and HLA in healthy donors. A multiplex PCR was run with 60 Vbeta primers and 13 Jbeta primers. Sequenced by immunoSEQ multiplex PCR; TCRdb stores in-frame clones only, minus some. The sample lists about 160,000 clones, 65% to 85% occurring once. Sequenced sample: PBMCs. The source of these receptors is a male donor in good health and CMV-seropositive.

The CDR3 sequence: CASSYGPGGEAVQYF. DNA of the CDR3: TGCGCCAGCTCTTACGGGCCCGGTGGGGAGGCGGTGCAGTACTTC. The chain carries TRBV10-2 and TRBJ2-7; TRBD2 is a possible D gene (6 bases). This CDR3 contains 15 residues. Trimming left V 8 bases short and J 9 bases short, with 26 bases between. Germline CDR1 reads WSHSY; CDR2 reads SAAADI.

The V call is TRBV5-6, the J call TRBJ2-1; 13 bases map to TRBD2. V dropped 4 bases and J dropped 1; count of bases not matched to a gene: 8. The CDR3 is 18 residues long. Germline V CDR1 and CDR2: SGHDT, YYEEEE. The CDR3 bases are TGTGCCAGCAGCCCAACTAGCGGGAGGGCCGCTTCCTACAATGAGCAGTTCTTC. As protein: CASSPTSGRAASYNEQFF.